The 16 T cell receptor beta chains in this list originate from one sample, sequenced in a study of shared clonotypes between healthy human individuals. Some clones are missing from TCRdb's copy, which holds only in-frame ones; the method was immunoSEQ multiplex PCR. The profile covers some 2.1 million clones, with about 95% appearing a single time and roughly 1% taken by the ten largest. Naivety among CD8 cells was defined by CD45RO negativity and positive CCR7 selection, thereby excluding terminally differentiated effector memory CD45RA+ cells. Sequencing was performed on naive CD8+ T cells sorted from blood. The receptors here all came from a man younger than 35 in good health.

V and J are TRBV7-9 and TRBJ2-4; 9 nucleotides agree with TRBD2. V shed 3 bases and J 10 bases; nucleotides not matched to a gene: 7. Germline V gene sequence: CDR1 SEHNR, CDR2 FQNEAQ (reference sequence). The CDR3 is made up of 14 amino acids. The CDR3 nucleotides are TGTGCCAGCAGCTTGGTGCTAGCGGGAAATATTCAGTACTTC. It is translated as CASSLVLAGNIQYF. Full variable domain (rest looked up from reference TRBV7-9 and TRBJ2-4): DTGVSQNPRHKITKRGQNVTFRCDPISEHNRLYWYRQTLGQGPEFLTYFQNEAQLEKSRLLSDRFSAERPKGSFSTLEIQRTEQGDSAMYLCASSLVLAGNIQYFGAGTRLSVL.

In this sample, this clone turned up once. The gene calls are TRBV11-2 and TRBJ1-6, with a possible D match to TRBD1 (6 bases). The germline CDR1 and CDR2 sequences are SGHAT and FQNNGV. With 2 bases removed from V and 7 bases from J, the gap between germline ends came to 9 bases. The CDR3 covers 14 residues. The CDR3 DNA sequence: TGTGCCAGCAGCTTAAGTCAGGGGAATTCACCCCTCCACTTT. Residues: CASSLSQGNSPLHF.

The chain employs TRBV9 and TRBJ1-2; possibly TRBD1 for D (6 bases). V was clipped by 3 bases and J by 4 bases, with 16 bases between them. CDR1 is SGDLS and CDR2 is YYNGEE in the germline V gene. The CDR3 consists of 15 residues. The CDR3 loop is CASSAANGRGYGYTF. The CDR3 DNA follows: TGTGCCAGCAGCGCAGCCAACGGCAGGGGCTATGGCTACACCTTC.

V and J are TRBV2 and TRBJ1-5; 10 nucleotides align to TRBD1. The CDR3 spans 16 residues. Trimming removed 2 bases from V and 7 bases from J; junction bases left unmatched: 8. Germline V CDR1 and CDR2: SNHLY, FYNNEI. The CDR3 nucleotides read TGTGCCAGCAGTGAACTCGTCGGGACAGGGGCACAGCCCCAGCATTTT. This translates into CASSELVGTGAQPQHF. Full variable domain (outside the CDR3, taken from reference TRBV2 and TRBJ1-5): EPEVTQTPSHQVTQMGQEVILRCVPISNHLYFYWYRQILGQKVEFLVSFYNNEISEKSEIFDDQFSVERPDGSNFTLKIRSTKLEDSAMYFCASSELVGTGAQPQHFGDGTRLSIL.

This clone was recorded once. The chain is built from TRBV21-1 and TRBJ2-2; the table gives TRBD1 as D, unverified against the DNA. TRBV21-1 is described as a pseudogene. The CDR3 is 15 amino acids. The CDR3 is CASSKQGETAGELFF. Written as DNA, the CDR3 is TGTGCCAGCAGCAAGCAGGGGGAAACGGCCGGGGAGCTGTTTTTT.

The chain combines TRBV7-6 with TRBJ2-2; 7 bases match TRBD2. The CDR3 loop spans 13 amino acids. V was pared by 5 bases and J by 6 bases, with 3 bases of the junction left unmatched. The germline CDR1 and CDR2 sequences are SGHVS and FNYEAQ. In DNA form, the CDR3 reads TGTGCCAGCAGCCACACTAGCGCCGGGGAGCTGTTTTTT. Amino acid sequence: CASSHTSAGELFF.

The chain employs TRBV27 and TRBJ2-7; 10 nucleotides line up with TRBD1. This CDR3 region has 13 residues. The V segment lost 11 bases and the J segment 5 bases; nucleotides outside the gene matches: 9. The germline CDR1 and CDR2 sequences are MNHEY and SMNVEV (reference sequence). CDR3 amino acids: CAARDRGSHEQYF. The CDR3 DNA sequence: TGTGCCGCCAGGGACAGGGGTTCTCACGAGCAGTACTTC.

The chain links TRBV5-1 to TRBJ1-2; possible D gene TRBD1, 5 bases. Per germline, CDR1 SGHRS and CDR2 YFSETQ. Trimming stripped 5 bases from V and 8 bases from J, with 13 bases between. The CDR3 covers 12 residues. CDR3 DNA sequence: TGCGCCAGCAGTACGGGACTTGACGGCTACACCTTC. This translates into CASSTGLDGYTF.

The chain employs TRBV7-9 and TRBJ1-1; TRBD1 is a possible D gene (6 bases). The CDR3 covers 14 residues. CDR1 and CDR2 (germline): SEHNR, FQNEAQ (reference sequence). V lost 6 bases to trimming and J lost 3 bases, with 14 bases between them. The CDR3 region is CASRPMGAYTEAFF. Here the CDR3 DNA reads TGTGCCAGCAGACCCATGGGGGCTTACACTGAAGCTTTCTTT.

There are a few counts of this clone. The J gene is TRBJ2-6, the V gene TRBV6-1; possible D gene TRBD1, 5 bases. Germline loops: CDR1 MNHNS, CDR2 SASEGT. The CDR3 runs to 15 residues. V lost 10 bases and J 4 bases, leaving 17 bases between the germline ends. The CDR3 loop is CATYLRVGGANVLTF. The CDR3 DNA follows: TGTGCCACCTATCTCAGGGTCGGAGGGGCCAACGTCCTGACTTTC.

This clone appeared a single time. V usage is TRBV28 and J usage is TRBJ2-7; 11 nucleotides match TRBD2. Losses at the gene ends were 5 bases for V and 2 bases for J; bases not matched to a gene: 2. Germline CDR1 and CDR2: MDHEN and SYDVKM. CDR3 size: 14 residues. CDR3 protein: CASSPLAGAYEQYF. The CDR3 DNA reads TGTGCCAGCAGTCCACTAGCGGGAGCCTACGAGCAGTACTTC.

The rearrangement uses TRBV30 and TRBJ1-2; 7 bases are shared with TRBD1. Germline CDR1 reads GTSNPN; CDR2 reads SVGIG (reference sequence). The CDR3 runs to 19 residues. J was trimmed by 4 bases and V by 2 bases; bases with no gene match: 22. CDR3 amino acids: CAWSQNPGTAVYTTYGYTF. The CDR3 DNA follows: TGTGCCTGGAGTCAAAACCCGGGGACAGCCGTTTATACAACCTATGGCTACACCTTC.

This clone was seen a single time. The chain links TRBV5-4 to TRBJ1-6; D uncertain. Germline CDR1 reads SGHNT; CDR2 reads YYREEE (reference sequence). V lost 1 base, J lost 0 bases, and 8 bases lay in between. This CDR3 has 16 residues. The CDR3 DNA reads as TGTGCCAGCAGCTTGTATCTGAGCTCCTATAATTCACCCCTCCACTTT. The encoded protein is CASSLYLSSYNSPLHF.

The J gene is TRBJ2-1, the V gene TRBV27; TRBD2 agrees at 10 bases. CDR1 and CDR2 from the germline V gene are MNHEY and SMNVEV (reference sequence). The CDR3 is made up of 15 amino acids. With 5 bases clipped from V and 9 bases from J, the junction kept 10 bases outside the gene matches. Here the CDR3 reads CASSPTPSGRGEQFF. The CDR3 bases are TGTGCCAGCAGTCCAACCCCTAGCGGGAGAGGTGAGCAGTTCTTC.

V gene TRBV7-3 combines with J gene TRBJ2-1, with D tentatively TRBD1 or TRBD2 (6 bases each). The germline V gene has CDR1 SGHTA and CDR2 FQGTGA. The CDR3 runs 15 residues. Trimming stripped 8 bases from V and 6 bases from J, with 20 bases between. CDR3 nucleotides: TGTGCCAGCGCCCCCGACAGGTCGCGGGGCAATGAGCAGTTCTTC. It specifies CASAPDRSRGNEQFF. The full variable domain, rest sourced from reference TRBV7-3 and TRBJ2-1, is GAGVSQTPSNKVTEKGKYVELRCDPISGHTALYWYRQSLGQGPEFLIYFQGTGAADDSGLPNDRFFAVRPEGSVSTLKIQRTERGDSAVYLCASAPDRSRGNEQFFGPGTRLTVL.

Concerning this clone: Other nucleotide sequences in the sample specify the same CDR3. The CDR3, as DNA: TGTGCCAGCAGCTTAGTGGACGGCTCCTACGAGCAGTACTTC. This encodes CASSLVDGSYEQYF. The chain carries TRBV7-9 and TRBJ2-7; D ambiguous. CDR3 length equals 14 residues. Germline V lookup: CDR1 SEHNR, CDR2 FQNEAQ (reference sequence). V lost 1 base to trimming and J lost 0 bases, with 7 bases between them.